Listed below are T cell receptor beta chains from one sample, sequenced in a study of OX40 agonist ivuxolimab in advanced cancers. Here immunoSEQ multiplex PCR was the method, and the copy in TCRdb shows in-frame clones only, minus some. The sample consists of around 60,000 clones, approximately 81% of them appearing once. The sample here was CD4+ or CD8+ T cells sorted from blood, taken in a trial of the OX40 agonist ivuxolimab. The receptors here all came from an adult with an advanced solid tumor such as melanoma, head and neck, liver or kidney cancer. Both conserved end residues are part of each CDR3. The D gene is left open where the match is weak. Size values are once, few and many counts, or a class for expanded clones, and some rows have none.

D gene: .; V gene: TRBV14; J gene: TRBJ1-5; clone size: .; CDR3 DNA: TGTGCCAGCAGCCAATGGGGACACAATCAGCCCCAGCATTTT; CDR3 protein: CASSQWGHNQPQHF
D gene: .; V gene: TRBV10-3; J gene: TRBJ2-3; clone size: .; CDR3 DNA: TGTGCCTTCTCCGGGAGAAGGGGAGATACGCAGTATTTT; CDR3 protein: CAFSGRRGDTQYF
D gene: .; V gene: TRBV2; J gene: TRBJ2-7; clone size: .; CDR3 DNA: TGTGCCAGCAGCCCGAGGGCAGTAAGCGAGCAGTACTTC; CDR3 protein: CASSPRAVSEQYF
D gene: TRBD2; V gene: TRBV5-4; J gene: TRBJ2-7; clone size: .; CDR3 DNA: TGTGCCAGCAGCGGCGGGACTAACCCATACGAGCAGTACTTC; CDR3 protein: CASSGGTNPYEQYF
D gene: TRBD2; V gene: TRBV14; J gene: TRBJ2-1; clone size: .; CDR3 DNA: TGTGCCAGCAGCCAGTTACTAGCGGGTGGGAATGAGCAGTTCTTC; CDR3 protein: CASSQLLAGGNEQFF
D gene: TRBD2; V gene: TRBV9; J gene: TRBJ2-5; clone size: .; CDR3 DNA: TGTGCCAGCAGCGTTTCTAGCGGGAACAGCCAAGAGACCCAGTACTTC; CDR3 protein: CASSVSSGNSQETQYF
D gene: .; V gene: TRBV19; J gene: TRBJ1-3; clone size: .; CDR3 DNA: TGTGCCAGTAGTCCTCAGAGTGTCTCTGGAAACACCATATATTTT; CDR3 protein: CASSPQSVSGNTIYF
D gene: TRBD2; V gene: TRBV10-3; J gene: TRBJ2-7; clone size: .; CDR3 DNA: TGTGCCATCAGTGAGTCACTAGCGGGGGGCCAGGAGCAGTACTTC; CDR3 protein: CAISESLAGGQEQYF
D gene: TRBD2; V gene: TRBV7-3; J gene: TRBJ2-7; clone size: .; CDR3 DNA: TGTGCCAGCAGCCCCCGGGGCAGCGGGACTAGCGGCCCCCACGAGCAGTACTTC; CDR3 protein: CASSPRGSGTSGPHEQYF
D gene: TRBD2; V gene: TRBV5-5; J gene: TRBJ2-2; clone size: .; CDR3 DNA: TGTGCCAGCAGCTTTGGACTAGCGGGAGGTTCGAACACCGGGGAGCTGTTTTTT; CDR3 protein: CASSFGLAGGSNTGELFF
D gene: .; V gene: TRBV23-1; J gene: TRBJ1-2; clone size: once; CDR3 DNA: TGCGCCAGCAGTCCGTTCGACAGAAGCTATGGCTACACCTTC; CDR3 protein: CASSPFDRSYGYTF
D gene: .; V gene: TRBV9; J gene: TRBJ2-5; clone size: .; CDR3 DNA: TGTGCCAGCAGCGCCAACCCCAGGGAGGATCAAGAGACCCAGTACTTC; CDR3 protein: CASSANPREDQETQYF
D gene: .; V gene: TRBV6-6; J gene: TRBJ1-2; clone size: .; CDR3 DNA: TGTGCCAGCAGTTACTCGACAGAAACCTATGTTGGCTACACCTTC; CDR3 protein: CASSYSTETYVGYTF
D gene: TRBD2; V gene: TRBV4-3; J gene: TRBJ2-7; clone size: .; CDR3 DNA: TGCGCCAGCAGCCATCTTAGCGGGGGGGGCTACGAGCAGTACTTC; CDR3 protein: CASSHLSGGGYEQYF
D gene: .; V gene: TRBV7-2; J gene: TRBJ1-2; clone size: .; CDR3 DNA: TGTGCCAGCAGCTTAAAGGGTGGCTATGGCTACACCTTC; CDR3 protein: CASSLKGGYGYTF
D gene: .; V gene: TRBV28; J gene: TRBJ1-1; clone size: .; CDR3 DNA: TGTGCCAGCAGTTTGTTGAACACTGAAGCTTTCTTT; CDR3 protein: CASSLLNTEAFF